This entry lists 8 T cell receptor beta chains sequenced from one sample in a study of blood T cells in healthy people across ages. Combining a sample-barcoded 5' primer with a J-beta primer mix, a second PCR ran for roughly 6 to 11 cycles. TCRdb reprocessed the 5' RACE reads via MiXCR and lists one record per CDR3 protein. The sample has some 760,000 distinct CDR3 sequences, roughly 25% seen once; the top ten hold under 9.5%. Another study also made use of these data, one on T cells of mothers and their children.

Sequenced input: blood. Source of these receptors: a boy between 5 and 17 years old in good health.

This clonotype was seen a handful of times. This chain links TRBV2 with TRBJ2-1; 8 bases line up with TRBD1. Trimming removed 8 bases from V and 3 bases from J; junction bases left unmatched: 9. This CDR3 region has 15 residues. Germline assignment: CDR1 SNHLY and CDR2 FYNNEI. Here the CDR3 reads CASQPTGQDYNEQFF. CDR3 nucleotides: TGTGCCAGCCAACCAACGGGACAGGACTACAATGAGCAGTTCTTC.

This clonotype has just a few counts. A much larger clone differs by one base, so this may be a read error. The chain couples TRBV24-1 to TRBJ2-3; tentatively, D is TRBD1 (6 bases). The CDR3 contains 16 residues. Germline V gene data show CDR1 as KGHDR and CDR2 as SFDVKD. The CDR3 coding sequence is TGTGCCACCAGTGATTTTAACAGGGTGGGCACAGGTACGCAGTATTTT. Translating gives CATSDFNRVGTGTQYF.

The chain carries TRBV7-9 and TRBJ2-7, with 9 bases lining up with TRBD1. The trim removed 5 bases at V and 2 bases at J, leaving 7 bases unmatched. Germline loops: CDR1 SEHNR, CDR2 FQNEAQ (reference sequence). This CDR3 comprises 15 residues. The CDR3 region is CASSKRDRATYEQYF. The CDR3 DNA reads as TGTGCCAGCAGCAAACGGGACAGGGCTACCTACGAGCAGTACTTC.

The chain is built from TRBV11-2 and TRBJ2-2; D is perhaps TRBD1 (6 bases). With 5 bases removed from V and 4 bases from J, the gap between germline ends came to 14 bases. Germline loops: CDR1 SGHAT, CDR2 FQNNGV. This CDR3 region has 15 residues. CDR3 region: CASSRGHSGTGELFF. The CDR3 nucleotides read TGTGCCAGCAGCCGGGGACACTCGGGCACCGGGGAGCTGTTTTTT.

The CDR3 DNA sequence: TGTGCCAGCAGCCAAGATTCAGGGCAACCCTTAGGCTACACCTTC. Its protein is CASSQDSGQPLGYTF. This chain links TRBV14 with TRBJ1-2, with D perhaps matching TRBD1 (5 bases). Trimming removed 0 bases from V and 8 bases from J, with 16 bases in between. The germline V gene encodes CDR1 SGHDN and CDR2 FVKESK. CDR3 size: 15 residues.

The genes are TRBV12-3 or TRBV12-4 and TRBJ2-4; D uncertain. The CDR3 consists of 15 residues. With 4 bases removed from V and 2 bases from J, the gap between germline ends came to 12 bases. CDR3 in amino acids: CASSSIGWTKNIQYF. The DNA for the CDR3 is TGTGCCAGCAGTTCGATCGGGTGGACCAAAAACATTCAGTACTTC.

Only a few counts were recorded for this clonotype. The V call is TRBV7-2, the J call TRBJ2-4; possibly TRBD1 for D (6 bases). Germline V gene data show CDR1 as SGHTA and CDR2 as FQGNSA. Trimming took off 1 base at V and 7 bases at J, with 14 bases between the two ends. The CDR3 contains 15 residues. The CDR3 loop is CASSLGTGLWNIQYF. The CDR3, as DNA: TGTGCCAGCAGCTTAGGTACAGGGTTATGGAACATTCAGTACTTC.

J is TRBJ2-4 and V is TRBV11-2, with D possibly matching TRBD1 (5 bases). Between the trimmed V and J ends, which lost 10 bases and 0 bases, there was a span of 10 bases. This CDR3 has 13 residues. CDR1 is SGHAT, CDR2 FQNNGV, per germline. CDR3 amino acids: CATWGLAKNIQYF. For the CDR3, the DNA is TGTGCCACCTGGGGCTTAGCCAAAAACATTCAGTACTTC.